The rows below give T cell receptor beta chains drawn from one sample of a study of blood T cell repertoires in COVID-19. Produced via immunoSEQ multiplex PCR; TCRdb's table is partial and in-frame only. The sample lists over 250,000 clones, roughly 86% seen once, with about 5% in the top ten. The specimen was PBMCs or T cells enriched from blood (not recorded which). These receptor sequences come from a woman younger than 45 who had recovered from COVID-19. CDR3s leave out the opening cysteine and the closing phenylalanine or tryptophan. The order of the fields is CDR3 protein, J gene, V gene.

cdr3_aa: ASSYSRENTEAF; j_call: TRBJ1-1; v_call: TRBV6-5
cdr3_aa: ASSRLAGGKGNQPQH; j_call: TRBJ1-5; v_call: TRBV5-6
cdr3_aa: ASSPPGRMGGYT; j_call: TRBJ1-2; v_call: TRBV6-2/TRBV6-3
cdr3_aa: ASSPPLRFGTDTQY; j_call: TRBJ2-3; v_call: TRBV7-8
cdr3_aa: ASSPGLRYGYT; j_call: TRBJ1-2; v_call: TRBV7-2
cdr3_aa: ATSRDRTGDEQY; j_call: TRBJ2-7; v_call: TRBV15
cdr3_aa: ASSESIGQVSGYT; j_call: TRBJ1-2; v_call: TRBV6-1
cdr3_aa: ASSPRELGGYT; j_call: TRBJ1-2; v_call: TRBV5-6
cdr3_aa: ASSPNGQGNYGYT; j_call: TRBJ1-2; v_call: TRBV11-2
cdr3_aa: ASREEGELF; j_call: TRBJ2-2; v_call: TRBV2
cdr3_aa: ASSSRGSSGNTIY; j_call: TRBJ1-3; v_call: TRBV6-6
cdr3_aa: ASSGWTTGAYNEQF; j_call: TRBJ2-1; v_call: TRBV11-2
cdr3_aa: ATSLTLRGKETQY; j_call: TRBJ2-5; v_call: TRBV24-1
cdr3_aa: ASRGQINQPQH; j_call: TRBJ1-5; v_call: TRBV6-5
cdr3_aa: ASSIGQEDGTEAF; j_call: TRBJ1-1; v_call: TRBV5-1
cdr3_aa: ASVGGDRANYGYT; j_call: TRBJ1-2; v_call: TRBV28
cdr3_aa: VRSRRFGGGNYGYT; j_call: TRBJ1-2; v_call: TRBV7-5
cdr3_aa: ASSESRGQPQH; j_call: TRBJ1-5; v_call: TRBV10-1
cdr3_aa: ASSPRLGQGGSPLH; j_call: TRBJ1-6; v_call: TRBV18
cdr3_aa: ASSLAQNTEAF; j_call: TRBJ1-1; v_call: TRBV5-1
cdr3_aa: ASSPVQSHNSPLH; j_call: TRBJ1-6; v_call: TRBV11-2
cdr3_aa: ASSYSRVVNTEAF; j_call: TRBJ1-1; v_call: TRBV6-5
cdr3_aa: ASSINRGANEKLF; j_call: TRBJ1-4; v_call: TRBV2
cdr3_aa: ASSRLALITQETQY; j_call: TRBJ2-5; v_call: TRBV13
cdr3_aa: ASTHPQGSNEKLF; j_call: TRBJ1-4; v_call: TRBV2
cdr3_aa: ASSFVYGTGDSPLH; j_call: TRBJ1-6; v_call: TRBV28
cdr3_aa: ASSPRWTSYNEQF; j_call: TRBJ2-1; v_call: TRBV11-2
cdr3_aa: ASSYSGDRVDGYT; j_call: TRBJ1-2; v_call: TRBV6-5
cdr3_aa: ASSPRSGGHGYEQY; j_call: TRBJ2-7; v_call: TRBV7-6
cdr3_aa: ASRTTGGAYGYT; j_call: TRBJ1-2; v_call: TRBV2
cdr3_aa: ASSSLAGGPWEQY; j_call: TRBJ2-7; v_call: TRBV7-2